Below are 28 T cell receptor beta chains sequenced from a single sample in a study of regulatory T cells in long-lasting Graves disease. Building of the TCR beta libraries involved iRepertoire HTBI primers and Arm-PCR of CDR3 regions. TCRdb analysed the multiplex PCR reads with MiXCR anew, one entry per CDR3 protein. The repertoire has some 420,000 distinct CDR3 sequences, around a fifth of them found once; the top ten carry roughly 14%. Time point indicated: persistent/refractory GD, antithyroid drugs over 5 years with positive TRAb. Extracted RNA from PBMCs served as the source of the TCR library. This specimen was peripheral blood mononuclear cells (PBMCs), taken when the disease was refractory, from a patient treated with antithyroid drugs. These receptors were taken from a female donor with Graves disease.

CDR3 sequence (DNA): TGTGCCAGCAGCCCTAGACAAGGGCGGACTGAAGCTTTCTTT. Translating it yields CASSPRQGRTEAFF. V and J are TRBV5-5 and TRBJ1-1; D remains ambiguous. V was cut by 4 bases and J by 5 bases, with 15 bases left in between. In germline, CDR1 is SGHKS, CDR2 YYEKEE (reference sequence). The CDR3 loop spans 14 amino acids.

This clonotype appeared a few times. The J gene is TRBJ2-2, the V gene TRBV12-3 or TRBV12-4; D is possibly TRBD2 (6 bases). This CDR3 contains 13 residues. Deletions cut 2 bases from V and 6 bases from J, with 7 bases between. CDR3: CASSLRESGELFF. CDR3 nucleotides: TGTGCCAGCAGTTTACGGGAGTCCGGGGAGCTGTTTTTT.

The chain employs TRBV28 and TRBJ2-7; the D gene is possibly TRBD2 (5 bases). V gave up 1 base and J gave up 6 bases, with 13 bases separating them. The CDR3 is 14 amino acids. CDR1 MDHEN and CDR2 SYDVKM come from the germline V gene. The CDR3 reads CASSLLLGSPEQYF. The CDR3 nucleotides are TGTGCCAGCAGTTTATTACTAGGGAGCCCCGAGCAGTACTTC.

This clonotype was detected ten times or more. The rearrangement links TRBV2 to TRBJ1-2; possible D gene TRBD1, 6 bases. Trimming shortened V by 3 bases and J by 1 base, and 12 bases separated the two germline ends. Germline V gene sequence: CDR1 SNHLY, CDR2 FYNNEI. This CDR3 has 15 residues. The CDR3 region has the DNA TGTGCCAGCAGTGAGGCACAGGGCTATAACTATGGCTACACCTTC. Translation gives CASSEAQGYNYGYTF.

CDR3 DNA: TGTGCCAGTAGTATAGCAGGGCAACACTCTGGAAACACCATATATTTT. The encoded protein is CASSIAGQHSGNTIYF. The J gene is TRBJ1-3, the V gene TRBV19; possibly TRBD1 for D (5 bases). This CDR3 spans 16 amino acids. The V gene lost 1 base and the J gene lost 0 bases, with 10 bases spanning the gap. The germline CDR1 and CDR2 sequences are LNHDA and SQIVND (reference sequence). Using reference TRBV19 and TRBJ1-3 for the parts outside the CDR3, the full variable domain is DGGITQSPKYLFRKEGQNVTLSCEQNLNHDAMYWYRQDPGQGLRLIYYSQIVNDFQKGDIAEGYSVSREKKESFPLTVTSAQKNPTAFYLCASSIAGQHSGNTIYFGEGSWLTVV.

This clonotype came up many times. DNA for the CDR3: TGCAGCGTTGGGGACTGGGCGACCCAGTACTTC. Protein: CSVGDWATQYF. The J gene is TRBJ2-5, the V gene TRBV29-1; weak D call: TRBD2 (6 bases). Trimming took 4 bases from V and 7 from J, leaving 10 bases between them. The CDR3 is 11 amino acids. CDR1 is SQVTM and CDR2 is ANQGSEA in the germline V gene.

This clonotype appeared many times. The chain combines TRBV20-1 with TRBJ2-7; TRBD1 matches 7 bases. Germline V CDR1 and CDR2: DFQATT, SNEGSKA (reference sequence). The CDR3 sequence is 14 residues long. Losses at the gene ends were 5 bases for V and 0 bases for J; bases not matched to a gene: 7. CDR3 protein: CSARRRDSSYEQYF. In nucleotides, the CDR3 is TGCAGTGCTCGGCGACGGGACAGCTCCTACGAGCAGTACTTC.

The chain recombines TRBV15 with TRBJ1-1, with D uncertain. CDR3 length equals 13 residues. V was trimmed by 6 bases and J by 6 bases, leaving 14 bases between them. Germline CDR1 reads LNHNV; CDR2 reads YYDKDF (reference sequence). In DNA, the CDR3 is TGTGCCACCAGTCAGGAGACTGCGTCTGAAGCTTTCTTT. Translating gives CATSQETASEAFF.

A few counts support this clonotype. The chain couples TRBV9 to TRBJ2-7; tentative D call: TRBD2 (5 bases). The germline V gene has CDR1 SGDLS and CDR2 YYNGEE. The CDR3 has 13 residues. V shed 0 bases and J shed 4 bases, with 8 bases lying between them. CDR3 loop: CASSVVEGYEQYF. The CDR3 DNA reads as TGTGCCAGCAGCGTAGTAGAGGGTTACGAGCAGTACTTC.

This clonotype was found many times. The chain uses TRBV6-1 and TRBJ2-3, with 9 bases that match TRBD2. This CDR3 contains 15 residues. Germline assignment: CDR1 MNHNS and CDR2 SASEGT. The V and J ends lost 2 bases and 1 base, in that order; junction bases with no gene match: 1. The CDR3 bases are TGTGCCAGCAGTGAACAGCGGGGGGGCACAGATACGCAGTATTTT. Its protein is CASSEQRGGTDTQYF.

This clonotype was seen repeatedly, ten times or more. The CDR3: CASSSRTSGRYEQYF. The CDR3, as DNA: TGTGCCAGCAGCTCACGGACTAGCGGGAGATACGAGCAGTACTTC. V usage is TRBV7-2 and J usage is TRBJ2-7, with 13 bases that match TRBD2. J lost 4 bases, V lost 4 bases, and 4 bases had no gene match. The length of the CDR3 is 15 residues. Germline assignment: CDR1 SGHTA and CDR2 FQGNSA.

There are many counts of this clonotype. The genes are TRBV28 and TRBJ2-5; TRBD2 agrees at 8 bases. CDR1 and CDR2 (germline): MDHEN, SYDVKM. This CDR3 is 15 amino acids long. With 4 bases clipped from V and 0 bases from J, the junction kept 4 bases outside the gene matches. This CDR3 reads CASSSGGENQETQYF. In DNA form, the CDR3 reads TGTGCCAGCAGTTCGGGGGGGGAGAACCAAGAGACCCAGTACTTC.

This clonotype has ten or more counts. The chain is built from TRBV12-3 or TRBV12-4 and TRBJ2-4; D is perhaps TRBD1 (6 bases). CDR3 length: 15 residues. V gave up 4 bases and J gave up 0 bases, with 10 bases separating them. This CDR3 is CASSSGDQAKNIQYF. CDR3 nucleotide sequence: TGTGCCAGCAGTTCAGGGGACCAAGCCAAAAACATTCAGTACTTC.

The gene calls are TRBV11-2 and TRBJ2-5; either TRBD1 or TRBD2 may supply D (5 bases each). The CDR3 has 14 amino acids. V lost 5 bases, J lost 5 bases, and 15 bases lay in between. Germline CDR1 is SGHAT and CDR2 is FQNNGV. CDR3 region: CASSQGPLRETQYF. The CDR3 region has the DNA TGTGCCAGCAGCCAGGGACCTCTCCGGGAGACCCAGTACTTC. Looking up the rest from reference TRBV11-2 and TRBJ2-5 gives the full variable domain: EAGVAQSPRYKIIEKRQSVAFWCNPISGHATLYWYQQILGQGPKLLIQFQNNGVVDDSQLPKDRFSAERLKGVDSTLKIQPAKLEDSAVYLCASSQGPLRETQYFGPGTRLLVL.

This clonotype was seen a few times. This chain connects TRBV19 to TRBJ1-1; a weak D match, TRBD1 (6 bases). Germline CDR1 reads LNHDA; CDR2 reads SQIVND (reference sequence). This CDR3 spans 13 amino acids. Trimming pared 3 bases from V and 5 bases from J, leaving 10 bases between. The CDR3 DNA sequence: TGTGCCAGTAGTATCGGTACAGGGACTGAAGCTTTCTTT. Amino acids: CASSIGTGTEAFF.

V and J are TRBV6-1 and TRBJ2-5; no clear D. Germline CDR1 MNHNS, CDR2 SASEGT. Trimming pared 8 bases from V and 4 bases from J, leaving 26 bases between. The CDR3 loop spans 17 amino acids. CDR3 amino acids: CASSPPYGARRVETQYF. CDR3 coding DNA: TGTGCCAGCTCACCACCCTATGGCGCCCGTCGGGTAGAGACCCAGTACTTC.

A few counts support this clonotype. The V call is TRBV4-2, the J call TRBJ1-1; D may be TRBD1 (6 bases). Looked up from germline, CDR1 is LGHNA and CDR2 is YNFKEQ. The CDR3 covers 15 residues. Trimming removed 3 bases at V and 3 bases at J, with 14 bases between. CDR3 nucleotide sequence: TGTGCCAGCAGCCAGAACAGGGACCCTGACACTGAAGCTTTCTTT. Translated, it gives CASSQNRDPDTEAFF.

This clonotype was observed at least ten times. This chain joins TRBV29-1 and TRBJ1-2; a weak D match, TRBD1 (5 bases). V was pared by 4 bases and J by 2 bases, with 8 bases between. Germline-derived CDR1 and CDR2 are SQVTM and ANQGSEA. The CDR3 loop spans 12 amino acids. CDR3 DNA: TGCAGCGTTGTGGGGGAAAACTATGGCTACACCTTC. It codes for CSVVGENYGYTF.

This clonotype was found many times. J is TRBJ1-2 and V is TRBV9; the match to TRBD1 covers 7 bases. Losses at the gene ends were 0 bases for V and 8 bases for J; bases not matched to a gene: 10. This CDR3 region has 15 residues. Germline V CDR1 and CDR2: SGDLS, YYNGEE. CDR3 nucleotide sequence: TGTGCCAGCAGCGTAGAGGGACAGTCGATAAGGGGCTACACCTTC. Protein: CASSVEGQSIRGYTF.

This clonotype was counted only a few times. The chain uses TRBV6-1 and TRBJ2-7; the D gene is possibly TRBD2 (6 bases). The V gene's germline CDR1 is MNHNS and CDR2 SASEGT. The CDR3 has 15 amino acids. With 3 bases removed from V and 2 bases from J, the gap between germline ends came to 14 bases. The CDR3 loop reads CASSDRDSGPYEQYF. The CDR3 DNA follows: TGTGCCAGCAGTGACCGGGACTCCGGTCCCTACGAGCAGTACTTC.

Many counts were recorded for this clonotype. The chain has TRBV11-3 and TRBJ2-5; a possible D gene is TRBD2 (6 bases). V was clipped by 3 bases and J by 1 base, with 12 bases between them. CDR1 is SGHNT, CDR2 YENEEA, per germline. The CDR3 length is 15 residues. CDR3 bases: TGTGCCAGCAGCTTTACGGGAGTACCCCAAGAGACCCAGTACTTC. Its protein product is CASSFTGVPQETQYF.

This clonotype was counted at least ten times. V is TRBV7-8 and J is TRBJ2-7; D gene uncertain. V was cut by 1 base and J by 3 bases, with 10 bases left in between. CDR1 is SGHVS, CDR2 FQNEAQ, per germline. The CDR3 has 14 amino acids. In DNA form, the CDR3 reads TGTGCCAGCAGCTTAGAATGGCAGAGCTACGAGCAGTACTTC. It codes for CASSLEWQSYEQYF.

Only a few counts were recorded for this clonotype. The J gene is TRBJ2-2, the V gene TRBV12-3 or TRBV12-4; weak D call: TRBD2 (6 bases). The CDR3 runs 17 residues. V was shortened by 7 bases and J by 6 bases, with 24 bases between the two germline ends. The CDR3 nucleotides are TGTGCCAGCACATTACGGGGGAAGCGACTTTTCGCCGGGGAGCTGTTTTTT. Translated: CASTLRGKRLFAGELFF.

This chain connects TRBV10-3 to TRBJ1-1; 7 nucleotides match TRBD1. There are 16 residues in the CDR3. V lost 1 base, J lost 0 bases, and 5 bases stayed unmatched. Germline-derived CDR1 and CDR2 are ENHRY and SYGVKD. Here the CDR3 reads CAISEFGTDMNTEAFF. The CDR3 DNA sequence: TGTGCCATCAGTGAGTTTGGGACAGACATGAACACTGAAGCTTTCTTT.

This clonotype was recorded many times. The gene calls are TRBV2 and TRBJ2-1; D is unclear. The CDR3 contains 13 residues. The V end was cut by 4 bases, the J end by 3 bases, with 7 bases between. Germline-derived CDR1 and CDR2 are SNHLY and FYNNEI. CDR3 DNA: TGTGCCAGCAGTGTTTACAACTACAATGAGCAGTTCTTC. It translates to CASSVYNYNEQFF.

This clonotype was detected a few times. V and J are TRBV5-1 and TRBJ2-2; 12 bases line up with TRBD2. Trimming cost V 5 bases and J 6 bases; bases outside gene matches: 14. The CDR3 length is 18 residues. Germline V gene lookup returns CDR1 SGHRS and CDR2 YFSETQ. The CDR3 is CASRQGLAGNLEPGELFF. In nucleotides, the CDR3 is TGCGCCAGCAGACAAGGACTAGCGGGAAACCTGGAGCCCGGGGAGCTGTTTTTT.

This chain uses TRBV5-1 with TRBJ2-1, with TRBD1 matching over 7 bases. Germline V gene data show CDR1 as SGHRS and CDR2 as YFSETQ. The V segment lost 4 bases and the J segment 6 bases; nucleotides outside the gene matches: 7. The CDR3 contains 14 residues. The DNA of the CDR3 is TGCGCCAGCAGCCACGAAGGGGGCCCCAATGAGCAGTTCTTC. This gives the protein CASSHEGGPNEQFF.

The V and J genes are TRBV7-2 and TRBJ1-5; TRBD1 matches at 9 bases. Trimming cost V 3 bases and J 1 base; bases outside gene matches: 4. The CDR3 contains 16 residues. In germline, CDR1 is SGHTA, CDR2 FQGNSA. The CDR3, as DNA: TGTGCCAGCAGCTTTTCCGGGACAGGGAGCAATCAGCCCCAGCATTTT. It yields the protein CASSFSGTGSNQPQHF.